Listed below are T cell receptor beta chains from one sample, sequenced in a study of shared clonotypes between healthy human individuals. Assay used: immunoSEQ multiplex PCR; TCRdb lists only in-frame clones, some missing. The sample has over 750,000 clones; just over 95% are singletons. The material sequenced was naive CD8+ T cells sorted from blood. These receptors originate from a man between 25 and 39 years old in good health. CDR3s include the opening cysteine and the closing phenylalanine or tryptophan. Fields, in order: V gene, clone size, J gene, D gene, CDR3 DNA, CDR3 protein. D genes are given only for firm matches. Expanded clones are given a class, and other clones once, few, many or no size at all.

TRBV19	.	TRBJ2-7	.	TGTGCCACCGGACAGAACGACTACGAGCAGTACTTC	CATGQNDYEQYF
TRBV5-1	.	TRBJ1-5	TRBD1	TGCGCCAGCAGCAGCGGCGGAATGGGACAGGGGAATCAGCCCCAGCATTTT	CASSSGGMGQGNQPQHF
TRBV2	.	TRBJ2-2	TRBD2	TGTGCCAGCGAGACTAGCGGGTTAAACACCGGGGAGCTGTTTTTT	CASETSGLNTGELFF
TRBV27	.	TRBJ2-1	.	TGTGCCAGCCGATCTTTGGTGGGTTACAATGAGCAGTTCTTC	CASRSLVGYNEQFF
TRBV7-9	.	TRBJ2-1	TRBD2	TGTGCCAGCAGCCCGGGACTAGCGGGAGGGCCAGGCGATGAGCAGTTCTTC	CASSPGLAGGPGDEQFF
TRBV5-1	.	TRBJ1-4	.	TGCGCCAGCAGCCCCCCGGACAGCAATGAAAAACTGTTTTTT	CASSPPDSNEKLFF
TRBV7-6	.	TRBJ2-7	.	TGTGCCAGCAGCCTCGCAGGAGGGGCAGGTTACGAGCAGTACTTC	CASSLAGGAGYEQYF
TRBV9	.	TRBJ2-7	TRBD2	TGTGCCAGCAGCGTGGGACTAGCGGGAGTTGAGCAGTACTTC	CASSVGLAGVEQYF
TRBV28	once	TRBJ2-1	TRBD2	TGTGGGACTAGCTTCAATGAGCAGTTCTTC	CGTSFNEQFF
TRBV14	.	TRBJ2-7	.	TGTGCCAGCAGCCCCCTCCTGGAAGCGCCTTCCTACGAGCAGTACTTC	CASSPLLEAPSYEQYF
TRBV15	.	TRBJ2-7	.	TGTGCCACCAGCGACCTCGGTGTCGAGCAGTACTTC	CATSDLGVEQYF
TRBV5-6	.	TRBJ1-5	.	TGTGCCAGCAGCCCCCGGGAGAGTAATCAGCCCCAGCATTTT	CASSPRESNQPQHF
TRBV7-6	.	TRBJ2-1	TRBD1	TGTGCCAGCAGCAGGAGGACAGGCTTCAATGAGCAGTTCTTC	CASSRRTGFNEQFF
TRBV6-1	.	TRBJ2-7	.	TGTGCCAGCAGGAGGGTCGACCCCTTGGAGCAGTACTTC	CASRRVDPLEQYF
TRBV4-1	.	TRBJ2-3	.	TGCGCCAGCAGCCAAGAGGCCTATGGACAGGATACGCAGTATTTT	CASSQEAYGQDTQYF
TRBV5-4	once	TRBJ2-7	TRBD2	TGTGCCAGCAGCTTGGGGAGCGGACTAGTCCCCTCCGAGCAGTACTTC	CASSLGSGLVPSEQYF
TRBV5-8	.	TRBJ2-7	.	TGTGCCAGCAGCTTAGGAGGCTGGGTGTACGAGCAGTACTTC	CASSLGGWVYEQYF
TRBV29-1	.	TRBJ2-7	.	TGCAGCGTTGAGGAGGGGCGGGGCCTCTACGAGCAGTACTTC	CSVEEGRGLYEQYF
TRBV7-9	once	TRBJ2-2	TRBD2	TGTGCCAGCAGCTCCCCCCGGGAGGGGTACACCGGGGAGCTGTTTTTT	CASSSPREGYTGELFF
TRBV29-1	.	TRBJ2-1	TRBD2	TGCAGCGTGTCCGGGACTAGCGGGACAAACTCCTACAATGAGCAGTTCTTC	CSVSGTSGTNSYNEQFF
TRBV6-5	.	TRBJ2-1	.	TGTGCCAGCAGTTACTCCGACATCAATGAGCAGTTCTTC	CASSYSDINEQFF
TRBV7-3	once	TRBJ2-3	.	TGTGCCAGCAGCTTTGGACAGGGAGGGCCAGATACGCAGTATTTT	CASSFGQGGPDTQYF
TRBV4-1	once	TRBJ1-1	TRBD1	TGCGCCAGCAGCCTCACAGGGACAGGGACTGAAGCTTTCTTT	CASSLTGTGTEAFF
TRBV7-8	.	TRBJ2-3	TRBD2	TGTGCCAGCAGCCGGACTAGCGGGATCTTGGATACGCAGTATTTT	CASSRTSGILDTQYF